The 26 T cell receptor beta chains below all came from one sample that was sequenced in a study of T cells after yellow fever vaccination. TCRdb re-derived calls from the 5' RACE reads in MiXCR, one entry per CDR3 protein. The data show some 400,000 distinct CDR3 sequences, with around 20% seen just once and around 17% held by the top ten. The sample in question was PBMCs, obtained before the yellow fever booster vaccination. These receptor sequences come from a man between 18 and 29 years old who received the YFV17D yellow fever vaccine.

The chain has TRBV5-5 and TRBJ2-3; 7 bases align to TRBD1. The J segment lost 6 bases and the V segment lost 1 base, leaving 8 bases of the junction unmatched. Germline V gene data show CDR1 as SGHKS and CDR2 as YYEKEE (reference sequence). The CDR3 extends over 15 amino acids. CDR3 nucleotide sequence: TGTGCCAGCAGCTTGCAGGGGGTCTTGGGGGATACGCAGTATTTT. It translates to CASSLQGVLGDTQYF.

This clonotype came up a few times. The rearrangement joins TRBV10-3 to TRBJ1-1; 7 bases match TRBD1. Trimming at V came to 10 bases and at J to 5 bases, leaving 13 bases not matched to a gene. The CDR3 has 14 residues. Germline CDR1 is ENHRY and CDR2 is SYGVKD. CDR3 residues: CATGQVGSYTEAFF. CDR3 nucleotide sequence: TGTGCCACCGGACAGGTGGGGAGTTATACTGAAGCTTTCTTT.

The chain links TRBV4-1 to TRBJ2-2; 12 bases line up with TRBD1. V trimming: 4 bases; J trimming: 7 bases; junction bases outside the gene matches: 10. The CDR3 spans 17 residues. Germline CDR1 reads MGHRA; CDR2 reads YSYEKL. CDR3 loop: CASSPGGTGGVDGELFF. CDR3 nucleotide sequence: TGCGCCAGCAGCCCAGGCGGGACAGGGGGCGTCGACGGGGAGCTGTTTTTT.

The V gene is TRBV7-2, the J gene TRBJ2-7; D gene ambiguous. The CDR3 totals 15 residues. V was trimmed by 1 base and J by 7 bases, leaving 17 bases between them. Germline CDR1 is SGHTA and CDR2 is FQGNSA. This chain's CDR3 is CASSLEGIGPWEQYF. DNA of the CDR3: TGTGCCAGCAGCTTAGAAGGGATAGGGCCCTGGGAGCAGTACTTC. Drawing the rest from reference TRBV7-2 and TRBJ2-7, the complete variable domain is GAGVSQSPSNKVTEKGKDVELRCDPISGHTALYWYRQSLGQGLEFLIYFQGNSAPDKSGLPSDRFSAERTGGSVSTLTIQRTQQEDSAVYLCASSLEGIGPWEQYFGPGTRLTVT.

The genes are TRBV9 and TRBJ2-5, with TRBD2 matching over 10 bases. From germline, CDR1 is SGDLS and CDR2 YYNGEE. With 0 bases clipped from V and 5 bases from J, the junction kept 7 bases outside the gene matches. There are 16 residues in the CDR3. This chain's CDR3 is CASSVGPAGGQETQYF. CDR3 sequence (DNA): TGTGCCAGCAGCGTAGGGCCAGCGGGGGGGCAGGAGACCCAGTACTTC.

This clonotype was detected only a few times. The chain has TRBV15 and TRBJ1-5; D is perhaps TRBD1 (5 bases). Germline V gene data show CDR1 as LNHNV and CDR2 as YYDKDF (reference sequence). This CDR3 contains 15 residues. The ends were cut back, 5 bases at V and 7 bases at J, with 18 bases in the middle. CDR3 nucleotide sequence: TGTGCCACCAGCCGCCGAGGGCAGGGCGGGCAGCCCCAGCATTTT. Amino acids: CATSRRGQGGQPQHF.

This clonotype showed up just a few times. This sequence joins TRBV5-4 and TRBJ1-1; TRBD1 is a possible D gene (5 bases). Between the trimmed V and J ends, which lost 2 bases and 1 base, there was a span of 9 bases. Germline V CDR1 and CDR2: SGHNT, YYREEE (reference sequence). The CDR3 extends over 14 amino acids. The CDR3 protein is CASSLGVENTEAFF. As DNA, the CDR3 is TGTGCCAGCAGCTTAGGGGTGGAGAACACTGAAGCTTTCTTT.

The chain couples TRBV27 to TRBJ2-3; the D gene is possibly TRBD1 (5 bases). There are 12 residues in the CDR3. Germline values: CDR1 MNHEY, CDR2 SMNVEV (reference sequence). V lost 9 bases, J lost 6 bases, and 13 bases lay in between. The CDR3 loop is CASRPGLDTQYF. The CDR3 DNA sequence: TGTGCCAGTCGACCAGGGTTGGATACGCAGTATTTT.

The gene calls are TRBV6-4 and TRBJ2-5; D call uncertain. Germline values: CDR1 MRHNA, CDR2 SNTAGT. CDR3 size: 13 residues. V shed 6 bases and J shed 7 bases, with 15 bases lying between them. CDR3 nucleotides: TGTGCCAGCAGCGCGGACGGAGTAGGGACCCAGTACTTC. It codes for CASSADGVGTQYF.

This clonotype has a handful of counts. This chain uses TRBV6-2 or TRBV6-3 with TRBJ1-5; no clear D. The CDR3 length is 17 residues. Trimming pared 2 bases from V and 4 bases from J, leaving 18 bases between. Germline assignment: CDR1 MNHEY and CDR2 SVGEGT. CDR3 sequence (DNA): TGTGCCAGCAGTTACCCGCCTCGGGAGGGAGGGAATCAGCCCCAGCATTTT. Residues: CASSYPPREGGNQPQHF.

There are a few counts of this clonotype. V usage is TRBV5-6 and J usage is TRBJ2-4; D not certain. Germline assignment: CDR1 SGHDT and CDR2 YYEEEE. V lost 1 base, J lost 1 base, and 18 bases lay in between. The CDR3 length is 18 residues. The CDR3 DNA is TGTGCCAGCAGCTTGCAATTACGGAGCCCGGTGGCCAAAAACATTCAGTACTTC. Amino acids: CASSLQLRSPVAKNIQYF.

The chain joins TRBV7-2 to TRBJ2-5; D is unresolved. V gave up 2 bases and J gave up 4 bases, with 14 bases separating them. CDR1 and CDR2 from the germline V gene are SGHTA and FQGNSA. The CDR3 is made up of 15 amino acids. The CDR3 loop is CASSLTPRSVETQYF. CDR3 sequence (DNA): TGTGCCAGCAGCTTAACCCCCCGCTCCGTAGAGACCCAGTACTTC.

This clonotype was recorded a few times. The chain combines TRBV6-5 with TRBJ2-2, with D unclear. V lost 5 bases and J 9 bases, leaving 22 bases between the germline ends. The CDR3 length is 16 residues. CDR1 MNHEY and CDR2 SVGAGI come from the germline V gene. The CDR3 DNA reads TGTGCCAGCAGTGAAAAGGCAGCATATCCTATCCGGGAGCTGTTTTTT. This codes for CASSEKAAYPIRELFF.

The chain is built from TRBV19 and TRBJ1-5; TRBD1 aligns across 7 bases. The CDR3 consists of 15 residues. J was trimmed by 0 bases and V by 9 bases; bases with no gene match: 8. The germline gives CDR1 LNHDA, CDR2 SQIVND (reference sequence). This CDR3 is CASHRGTYSNQPQHF. Here the CDR3 DNA reads TGTGCCAGCCACAGGGGAACATATAGCAATCAGCCCCAGCATTTT.

The chain uses TRBV6-1 and TRBJ2-7; D gene ambiguous. The CDR3 is made up of 14 amino acids. Germline V lookup: CDR1 MNHNS, CDR2 SASEGT. Trimming stripped 4 bases from V and 1 base from J, with 11 bases between. The CDR3 protein is CASSASAGSYEQYV. The CDR3 nucleotides are TGTGCCAGCAGTGCGTCGGCCGGATCCTACGAGCAGTACGTC.

The chain carries TRBV13 and TRBJ2-5; no clear D. Deletions cut 6 bases from V and 5 bases from J, with 19 bases between. Per germline, CDR1 PRHDT and CDR2 FYEKMQ (reference sequence). This CDR3 contains 15 residues. DNA of the CDR3: TGTGCCAGCAGTCAAGAGAGTTCGGCCGCGGAGACCCAGTACTTC. Amino acids: CASSQESSAAETQYF.

This clonotype has just a few counts. The genes are TRBV6-5 and TRBJ2-1; possibly TRBD2 for D (6 bases). The CDR3 has 15 residues. Germline CDR1 is MNHEY and CDR2 is SVGAGI. Trimming pared 5 bases from V and 0 bases from J, leaving 11 bases between. CDR3 region: CASSLRDFSYNEQFF. CDR3 nucleotide sequence: TGTGCCAGCAGTCTCCGGGACTTCTCCTACAATGAGCAGTTCTTC.

This clonotype was detected only a few times. This rearrangement joins TRBV5-1 to TRBJ2-1; TRBD1 matches 7 bases. From germline, CDR1 is SGHRS and CDR2 YFSETQ. This CDR3 spans 13 amino acids. The V and J ends lost 4 bases and 15 bases, in that order; junction bases with no gene match: 13. CDR3 sequence: CASSPDRALLWFF. DNA of the CDR3: TGCGCCAGCAGCCCAGACAGGGCTCTATTATGGTTCTTC.

This rearrangement joins TRBV2 to TRBJ2-3; 7 bases agree with TRBD2. The CDR3 extends over 16 amino acids. V lost 3 bases to trimming and J lost 10 bases; unmatched junction nucleotides: 16. Per germline, CDR1 SNHLY and CDR2 FYNNEI. CDR3 in DNA: TGTGCCAGCAGTGAGCGTCGTGCTAGCGGAAGGACGGCGCAGTATTTT. Protein sequence: CASSERRASGRTAQYF.

The chain links TRBV10-3 to TRBJ2-1, with 7 bases aligning to TRBD1. The CDR3 sequence is 13 residues long. Per germline, CDR1 ENHRY and CDR2 SYGVKD. J gave up 5 bases and V 10 bases, and 8 bases lay outside the gene matches. CDR3 DNA: TGTGCCACCACTACCGACAGGGACAATGAGCAGTTCTTC. This translates into CATTTDRDNEQFF.

This clonotype was seen a handful of times. The V and J genes are TRBV5-1 and TRBJ1-2, with 8 bases fitting TRBD1. Germline CDR1 SGHRS, CDR2 YFSETQ. This CDR3 contains 14 residues. V trimming: 1 base; J trimming: 3 bases; junction bases outside the gene matches: 2. As DNA, the CDR3 is TGCGCCAGCAGCTTGTCACAGGGGGACTATGGCTACACCTTC. Its protein product is CASSLSQGDYGYTF.

The chain employs TRBV20-1 and TRBJ2-5; 8 bases agree with TRBD2. CDR3 size: 16 residues. Trimming at V came to 2 bases and at J to 1 base, leaving 9 bases not matched to a gene. CDR1 is DFQATT and CDR2 is SNEGSKA in the germline V gene (reference sequence). The CDR3 protein is CSARNPGGGLQETQYF. The CDR3 region has the DNA TGCAGTGCTAGAAATCCTGGCGGGGGGCTCCAAGAGACCCAGTACTTC.

The rearrangement links TRBV28 to TRBJ2-7, with TRBD1 matching 9 bases. CDR3 length equals 14 residues. The germline V gene has CDR1 MDHEN and CDR2 SYDVKM. Trimming removed 4 bases from V and 7 bases from J; junction bases left unmatched: 8. The CDR3 spells CASSSGQGVGEQYF. CDR3 DNA sequence: TGTGCCAGCAGTTCGGGACAGGGCGTGGGTGAGCAGTACTTC.

The gene calls are TRBV5-1 and TRBJ1-6; D unclear. Germline CDR1 SGHRS, CDR2 YFSETQ. The germline V and J ends were trimmed by 7 bases and 4 bases, with 9 bases remaining between them. The CDR3 length is 13 residues. CDR3 coding DNA: TGCGCCAGCCAAGAACTATATAATTCACCCCTCCACTTT. It codes for CASQELYNSPLHF. The whole variable domain, remainder taken from reference TRBV5-1 and TRBJ1-6, is KAGVTQTPRYLIKTRGQQVTLSCSPISGHRSVSWYQQTPGQGLQFLFEYFSETQRNKGNFPGRFSGRQFSNSRSEMNVSTLELGDSALYLCASQELYNSPLHFGNGTRLTVT.

The rearrangement links TRBV14 to TRBJ2-3, with no clear D. Germline CDR1 reads SGHDN; CDR2 reads FVKESK. This CDR3 has 16 amino acids. The ends were cut back, 3 bases at V and 2 bases at J, with 15 bases in the middle. CDR3 in amino acids: CASSQTAVHLTDTQYF. CDR3 nucleotide sequence: TGTGCCAGCAGCCAGACGGCAGTCCATCTCACAGATACGCAGTATTTT. The full variable domain, completed using reference TRBV14 and TRBJ2-3, is EAGVTQFPSHSVIEKGQTVTLRCDPISGHDNLYWYRRVMGKEIKFLLHFVKESKQDESGMPNNRFLAERTGGTYSTLKVQPAELEDSGVYFCASSQTAVHLTDTQYFGPGTRLTVL.

A few counts support this clonotype. This rearrangement joins TRBV7-8 to TRBJ1-5; 12 nucleotides agree with TRBD1. Germline loops: CDR1 SGHVS, CDR2 FQNEAQ. V lost 5 bases and J lost 2; bases outside the gene matches: 7. This CDR3 has 17 residues. The CDR3 coding sequence is TGTGCCAGCAGCGCGGGACAGGGGGCAGTTGGCAATCAGCCCCAGCATTTT. Its protein is CASSAGQGAVGNQPQHF.